This T cell receptor beta chain was recovered during a study of blood T cell repertoires in COVID-19. Sequenced by immunoSEQ multiplex PCR; TCRdb stores in-frame clones only, minus some. The sample comprises approximately 170,000 clones, around four fifths of which are singletons, and around 13% rests with the top ten. This TCR was recovered from an older man who had recovered from COVID-19. The sequenced sample consisted of peripheral blood.

Written as DNA, the CDR3 is TGTGCCAGCAGCCAAGAAGGGGCTGGATCCTACGAGCAGTACTTC. This sequence encodes CASSQEGAGSYEQYF. This rearrangement joins TRBV4-2 to TRBJ2-7, with a tentative D call TRBD1 (5 bases). Germline values: CDR1 LGHNA, CDR2 YNFKEQ. The CDR3 contains 15 residues. Trimming pared 0 bases from V and 1 base from J, leaving 10 bases between.